This entry lists 24 T cell receptor beta chains sequenced from one sample in a study of blood T cell repertoires in COVID-19. TCRdb's copy holds only in-frame clones and misses some; the assay was immunoSEQ multiplex PCR. The sample has 180,000 or so clones; approximately 84% are singletons. Material: peripheral blood. The source of these receptors is a human donor with acute or convalescent COVID-19. The donor label of this sample is uncertain.

The sample holds a few counts of this clone. The chain links TRBV3-1 (or the pseudogene TRBV3-2) to TRBJ2-7; 8 positions match TRBD1. Germline assignment: CDR1 LGHDT and CDR2 YNNKEL (reference sequence). There are 15 residues in the CDR3. With V trimmed by 1 base and J by 3 bases, 5 bases remained unmatched. The CDR3 DNA is TGTGCCAGCAGCCAAGTGGTACAGGGGGGCTACGAGCAGTACTTC. It translates to CASSQVVQGGYEQYF.

The CDR3 DNA reads as TGCGCCAGCAGCTCTACAGCTGGGGCCAACGTCCTGACTTTC. The encoded protein is CASSSTAGANVLTF. V and J are TRBV5-1 and TRBJ2-6, with no clear D. V gave up 3 bases and J gave up 2 bases, with 6 bases separating them. The CDR3 contains 14 residues. Germline assignment: CDR1 SGHRS and CDR2 YFSETQ.

The chain combines TRBV2 with TRBJ1-3, with a tentative D call TRBD1 (6 bases). Trimming cost V 7 bases and J 4 bases, with 8 bases left between them. The length of the CDR3 is 12 residues. From germline, CDR1 is SNHLY and CDR2 FYNNEI. This CDR3 is CASNRVGNTIYF. The CDR3 nucleotides are TGTGCCAGCAACAGGGTCGGAAACACCATATATTTT.

The chain uses TRBV7-9 and TRBJ1-2; tentatively, D is TRBD1 (6 bases). The CDR3 loop spans 17 amino acids. The germline V gene has CDR1 SEHNR and CDR2 FQNEAQ (reference sequence). The V and J ends lost 0 bases and 2 bases respectively, with 16 bases between them. The chain's CDR3 is CASSLAPRQGSNYGYTF. In DNA form, the CDR3 reads TGTGCCAGCAGCTTAGCCCCCCGCCAGGGGAGCAACTATGGCTACACCTTC.

The chain employs TRBV28 and TRBJ2-3, with 10 positions matching TRBD2. The V and J ends lost 7 bases and 1 base, in that order; junction bases with no gene match: 11. In germline, CDR1 is MDHEN, CDR2 SYDVKM. The CDR3 length is 17 residues. The CDR3 protein is CASTAGGRSSRTDTQYF. Here the CDR3 DNA reads TGTGCCAGCACAGCGGGAGGGCGGTCCTCCCGCACAGATACGCAGTATTTT. The full variable domain, completed using reference TRBV28 and TRBJ2-3, is DVKVTQSSRYLVKRTGEKVFLECVQDMDHENMFWYRQDPGLGLRLIYFSYDVKMKEKGDIPEGYSVSREKKERFSLILESASTNQTSMYLCASTAGGRSSRTDTQYFGPGTRLTVL.

J is TRBJ2-3 and V is TRBV6-2 or TRBV6-3, with 13 bases lining up with TRBD2. The CDR3 loop spans 15 amino acids. In germline, CDR1 is MNHEY, CDR2 SVGEGT. V gave up 5 bases and J gave up 9 bases; unmatched junction bases: 8. CDR3 residues: CASSLWTSGSLTQYF. In DNA form, the CDR3 reads TGTGCCAGCAGTCTATGGACTAGCGGGAGTTTAACGCAGTATTTT.

The CDR3, as DNA: TGTGCCAGCAGCGCTTACAGGGGCCGGCAAGAGACCCAGTACTTC. Residues: CASSAYRGRQETQYF. The V and J genes are TRBV5-6 and TRBJ2-5, with 7 bases that match TRBD1. V shed 4 bases, J shed 2 bases, and the junction held 8 bases outside the gene matches. The length of the CDR3 is 15 residues. CDR1 SGHDT and CDR2 YYEEEE come from the germline V gene.

The V and J genes are TRBV14 and TRBJ1-2, with a tentative D call TRBD1 (6 bases). V was cut by 4 bases and J by 2 bases, with 14 bases left in between. Germline CDR1 reads SGHDN; CDR2 reads FVKESK. This CDR3 contains 15 residues. The CDR3 region has the DNA TGTGCCAGCAGCCTCGGGACAATCTACAACTATGGCTACACCTTC. It yields the protein CASSLGTIYNYGYTF.

V and J are TRBV6-6 and TRBJ2-2, with D perhaps TRBD2 (5 bases). CDR1 and CDR2 from the germline V gene are MNHNY and SVGAGI (reference sequence). The CDR3 covers 15 residues. The germline V and J ends were trimmed by 0 bases and 7 bases, with 12 bases remaining between them. This CDR3 reads CASSYSGLAGGELFF. The CDR3 DNA reads TGTGCCAGCAGTTACTCCGGCCTAGCAGGCGGGGAGCTGTTTTTT.

J is TRBJ2-6 and V is TRBV6-5; D not resolved. CDR3 length: 16 amino acids. Germline V gives CDR1 MNHEY, CDR2 SVGAGI. Trimming pared 0 bases from V and 2 bases from J, leaving 8 bases between. This chain's CDR3 is CASSYSGQAGANVLTF. The CDR3 region has the DNA TGTGCCAGCAGTTACTCGGGTCAGGCTGGGGCCAACGTCCTGACTTTC.

This clone was seen once. This chain links TRBV7-2 with TRBJ1-5; D is unclear. Germline V gene data show CDR1 as SGHTA and CDR2 as FQGNSA. This CDR3 is 14 amino acids long. Trimming removed 1 base from V and 4 bases from J, with 8 bases in between. The DNA for the CDR3 is TGTGCCAGCAGCTTAGTGCAGGTTAATCAGCCCCAGCATTTT. Its protein is CASSLVQVNQPQHF.

The chain combines TRBV6-6 with TRBJ2-7, with 8 nucleotides matching TRBD2. The CDR3 contains 16 residues. J was trimmed by 5 bases and V by 6 bases; bases with no gene match: 15. The germline gives CDR1 MNHNY, CDR2 SVGAGI (reference sequence). CDR3 DNA: TGTGCCAGCAGACCCATTCCCGCGGGGGGACGGGACGAGCAGTACTTC. It translates to CASRPIPAGGRDEQYF.

This chain connects TRBV6-5 to TRBJ1-5; D is uncertain. The CDR3 extends over 15 amino acids. V lost 2 bases, J lost 0 bases, and 8 bases lay in between. CDR1 is MNHEY, CDR2 SVGAGI, per germline. CDR3: CASSYGSGSNQPQHF. In DNA form, the CDR3 reads TGTGCCAGCAGTTACGGATCGGGTAGCAATCAGCCCCAGCATTTT.

The V and J genes are TRBV12-5 and TRBJ2-7; D possibly corresponds to TRBD1 (8 bases). Trimming shortened V by 6 bases and J by 2 bases, and 14 bases separated the two germline ends. Germline-derived CDR1 and CDR2 are LGHNT and FRNRAP. This CDR3 has 14 residues. CDR3 sequence reads: CASGWTGRAYEQYF. CDR3 DNA: TGTGCTAGTGGCTGGACAGGGAGGGCCTACGAGCAGTACTTC.

This clone was counted a single time. V is TRBV7-9 and J is TRBJ1-3; a weak D match, TRBD1 (6 bases). V lost 5 bases and J 0 bases, leaving 14 bases between the germline ends. CDR3 size: 16 residues. Germline CDR1 is SEHNR and CDR2 is FQNEAQ (reference sequence). For the CDR3, the DNA is TGTGCCAGCAGCCGCAGGGACACAGACTCTGGAAACACCATATATTTT. Its translation: CASSRRDTDSGNTIYF.

CDR3 protein: CASSVASGTVIGYTF. The CDR3 coding sequence is TGTGCCAGCAGCGTAGCTAGCGGGACAGTAATTGGCTACACCTTC. The chain has TRBV9 and TRBJ1-2, with TRBD1 matching 7 bases. V was pared by 0 bases and J by 7 bases, with 9 bases of the junction left unmatched. The CDR3 length is 15 residues. Germline V CDR1 and CDR2: SGDLS, YYNGEE.

The chain recombines TRBV4-2 with TRBJ2-1; no clear D gene. V lost 7 bases to trimming and J lost 0 bases, with 10 bases between them. The CDR3 is made up of 14 amino acids. Germline lookup yields CDR1 LGHNA and CDR2 YNFKEQ. CDR3 coding DNA: TGTGCCAGCACCCGGTCGAGCTCCTACAATGAGCAGTTCTTC. Its translation is CASTRSSSYNEQFF.

The chain combines TRBV5-1 with TRBJ1-5; D is possibly TRBD1 (5 bases). There are 15 residues in the CDR3. Per germline, CDR1 SGHRS and CDR2 YFSETQ. Trimming took off 1 base at V and 3 bases at J, with 11 bases between the two ends. The CDR3 here is CASSLSDRPNQPQHF. CDR3 bases: TGCGCCAGCAGCTTGAGCGACAGACCCAATCAGCCCCAGCATTTT.

The rearrangement joins TRBV20-1 to TRBJ2-1, with TRBD2 as a possible D gene (6 bases). Germline values: CDR1 DFQATT, CDR2 SNEGSKA (reference sequence). This CDR3 contains 15 residues. V lost 3 bases and J 4 bases, leaving 16 bases between the germline ends. The CDR3 nucleotides read TGCAGTGCTAGTTTACCAGCGCGGGGTTACAATGAGCAGTTCTTC. Residues: CSASLPARGYNEQFF.

The chain carries TRBV9 and TRBJ2-1; tentatively, D is TRBD2 (5 bases). The germline V gene encodes CDR1 SGDLS and CDR2 YYNGEE. V lost 0 bases and J 3 bases, leaving 10 bases between the germline ends. The CDR3 has 15 residues. This chain's CDR3 is CASSVDPSGYNEQFF. In DNA form, the CDR3 reads TGTGCCAGCAGCGTAGATCCCAGCGGCTACAATGAGCAGTTCTTC.

This rearrangement joins TRBV7-2 to TRBJ1-2, with D tentatively TRBD1 (6 bases). Trimming removed 1 base from V and 8 bases from J, with 20 bases in between. CDR1 and CDR2 from the germline V gene are SGHTA and FQGNSA. The CDR3 loop spans 16 amino acids. The CDR3 spells CASSLVISTGSGGYTF. The CDR3 nucleotides are TGTGCCAGCAGCTTAGTCATAAGTACAGGGTCGGGCGGCTACACCTTC.

The chain has TRBV9 and TRBJ1-1; D is possibly TRBD1 (5 bases). This CDR3 spans 14 amino acids. In germline, CDR1 is SGDLS, CDR2 YYNGEE. Trimming took 4 bases from V and 4 from J, leaving 14 bases between them. CDR3 residues: CASSPGGVATEAFF. In DNA form, the CDR3 reads TGTGCCAGCAGCCCCGGGGGGGTGGCCACTGAAGCTTTCTTT. Full variable domain (missing parts from reference TRBV9 and TRBJ1-1): DSGVTQTPKHLITATGQRVTLRCSPRSGDLSVYWYQQSLDQGLQFLIQYYNGEERAKGNILERFSAQQFPDLHSELNLSSLELGDSALYFCASSPGGVATEAFFGQGTRLTVV.

The rearrangement links TRBV9 to TRBJ2-1, with D uncertain. CDR3 size: 16 residues. Trimming removed 0 bases from V and 0 bases from J, with 10 bases in between. CDR1 is SGDLS, CDR2 YYNGEE, per germline. The CDR3 loop reads CASSVGLPSSYNEQFF. The CDR3 nucleotides read TGTGCCAGCAGCGTAGGTCTACCTAGCTCCTACAATGAGCAGTTCTTC.

This clone has more than one count but fewer than ten. The rearrangement uses TRBV5-8 and TRBJ1-3; TRBD1 matches at 7 bases. The ends lost 4 bases at V and 3 bases at J; junction bases unmatched: 7. Germline V CDR1 and CDR2: SGHTS, YDEGEE. The length of the CDR3 is 15 residues. The CDR3 here is CASSLETGSGNTIYF. The CDR3 region has the DNA TGTGCCAGCAGCCTGGAGACAGGGAGTGGAAACACCATATATTTT.